The source of this T cell receptor beta chain is a study of identical twins. Study outcomes and limitations: Within cord blood, abundant beta clonotypes carried fewer insertions, but memory repertoires showed no such trend.

TCRdb processed the 5' RACE reads anew with MiXCR; each CDR3 protein has one entry. The table lists approximately 690,000 distinct CDR3 sequences, 6% to 6.5% of them singletons, with under 2% in the top ten. This clonotype has a count of ten or more. Its antigen is unknown. CDR3 length equals 16 residues. Germline-derived CDR1 and CDR2 are SQVTM and ANQGSEA. V gave up 5 bases and J gave up 4 bases, with 20 bases separating them. The chain combines TRBV29-1 with TRBJ2-2; no reliable D call. The clonotype comes from a man aged 18 to 29 in good health. What was sequenced was naive T cells sorted from blood. The DNA of the CDR3 is TGCAGCGTTCGAGCTCTCGAGCGCTCTGGCACCGGGGAGCTGTTTTTT. This sequence encodes CSVRALERSGTGELFF.